Detailed here is one T cell receptor (beta chain). Its specific antigen is unknown. Within one base of it there is no much larger clone, and no base qualities were kept. The data belong to a study of blood T cell repertoires in COVID-19 (dated by TCRdb to the early 2020s). For the wider study: Collaborator samples came from the United States, Italy and Spain and covered acute and convalescent phases of COVID-19. The material from the prospective study consisted of cDNA or gDNA derived from T cells, B-cell-depleted T cells, or PBMCs. Subjects who had been exposed to COVID-19, were actively infected with it, or had recovered from it provided the deeply sampled blood TCRbeta repertoires that made up the dataset. The repertoires were made available in a free public database intended to serve as a resource for research on the immune response to SARS-CoV-2. Samples were obtained from the ongoing ImmuneRACE study (first 160 participants) and from some 1,200 subjects provided by 6 global collaborators. The sample metadata nearly always contained a de-identified subject ID, COVID-19 status, age in years and sex. Where available, HLA class I and class II types were taken from metadata supplied by the sample provider and were not determined by assay-based typing.

Trimming removed 0 bases from V and 3 bases from J, leaving 10 bases between the germline ends. The CDR3 starts with the cysteine, ends with the phenylalanine, and has 15 residues. Just CDR3 DNA is preserved here, 45 bases in frame from base 1. Per the germline V gene (reference sequence), LGHDT is the CDR1 and YNNKEL is the CDR2. TCRbeta CDR3 regions were amplified from genomic DNA by means of the immunoSEQ Assay, a bias-controlled multiplex PCR. The source study handled its data this way. The number of nucleated cells in each sample was estimated by amplification of reference gene primers within the assay. To quantify the absolute abundance of each unique TCRbeta CDR3 rearrangement, sequence reads were collapsed and filtered. For each sample, productive Simpson clonality was calculated as the square root of Simpson's diversity index over productive rearrangements. TCRdb re-hosts the immuneACCESS table, in-frame sequences only. Its copies lack some clones; in the studies checked, an unresolved V gene accounts for under half of them, and the cause for the rest is not known. V and J calls and clone size follow that table, whereas D and trimming were derived from the DNA. The sample table holds about 190,000 clones, of which 84% were seen once. Approximately 5% of the sample rests with the top ten.

The research as a whole found: How much clinical and demographic metadata was included differed by source and by participant, and the metadata was provided uncurated.

Collaborating institutions collected whole blood in K2EDTA tubes following their own protocols. Collaborator samples were shipped for TCRbeta analysis as frozen whole blood, isolated PBMCs, or DNA extracted from either sample type. The specimen was peripheral blood. This receptor was taken from a woman in her seventies with active or convalescent COVID-19. Recombination joined TRBV3-1 (or the pseudogene TRBV3-2) with TRBJ2-3, and TRBD1 may be the D gene, going by 5 matching bases. The CDR3 protein: CASSQDLAGTDTQYF. DNA sequence: TGTGCCAGCAGCCAAGACCTGGCAGGGACAGATACGCAGTATTTT.